The 30 T cell receptor beta chains listed next were all sequenced from one sample in a study of T cell responses to AZD1222 COVID-19 vaccine. The method was immunoSEQ multiplex PCR; TCRdb's version includes in-frame clones alone and lacks a portion of them. The data hold about 120,000 clones, with about 90% observed a single time. The sample was peripheral blood, taken 28 days after the second AZD1222 dose. The receptor set was obtained from an adult who received the AZD1222 COVID-19 vaccine.

The V and J genes are TRBV7-2 and TRBJ2-5; 7 bases fit TRBD1. The junction had 1 base not matched to a gene; V was cut back by 1 base and J by 2 bases. Per the germline V gene, CDR1 is SGHTA and CDR2 is FQGNSA. This CDR3 has 14 amino acids. The CDR3 protein is CASSLEQGQETQYF. The CDR3 DNA reads TGTGCCAGCAGCTTAGAACAGGGGCAAGAGACCCAGTACTTC.

The chain combines TRBV6-2 or TRBV6-3 with TRBJ1-2; 9 bases line up with TRBD1. The germline gives CDR1 MNHEY, CDR2 SVGEGT. V gave up 2 bases and J gave up 4 bases; unmatched junction bases: 2. This CDR3 is built from 14 residues. CDR3 bases: TGTGCCAGCAGTTACCGGACAGGGGCCTATGGCTACACCTTC. Encoded protein: CASSYRTGAYGYTF.

The gene calls are TRBV19 and TRBJ1-3; tentative D call: TRBD1 (6 bases). Trimming took 5 bases from V and 4 from J, leaving 12 bases between them. This CDR3 has 14 amino acids. Germline CDR1 reads LNHDA; CDR2 reads SQIVND (reference sequence). This chain's CDR3 is CASSPRGAGNTIYF. The CDR3 DNA is TGTGCCAGTAGTCCCAGGGGAGCCGGAAACACCATATATTTT.

The chain recombines TRBV30 with TRBJ2-1, with no clear D. CDR3 length: 10 residues. Germline V gives CDR1 GTSNPN, CDR2 SVGIG (reference sequence). Between the trimmed V and J ends, which lost 5 bases and 9 bases, there was a span of 8 bases. The chain's CDR3 is CAWGFSEQFF. Written as DNA, the CDR3 is TGTGCCTGGGGGTTCAGTGAGCAGTTCTTC.

The chain recombines TRBV7-9 with TRBJ1-4; a possible D gene is TRBD1 (6 bases). The CDR3 is 16 amino acids. Looked up from germline, CDR1 is SEHNR and CDR2 is FQNEAQ (reference sequence). V dropped 1 base and J dropped 7 bases, with 16 bases sitting between them. The CDR3, as DNA: TGTGCCAGCAGCTTAGGAGCAGGGGCTAATGGTGAAAAACTGTTTTTT. Translation: CASSLGAGANGEKLFF.

This clone was recorded a few times. CDR3 loop: CASSYEGGRPQHF. The CDR3 region has the DNA TGTGCCAGCAGTTACGAGGGGGGCAGGCCCCAGCATTTT. V gene TRBV6-5 combines with J gene TRBJ1-5, with D perhaps matching TRBD1 (6 bases). CDR3 length equals 13 residues. Trimming removed 2 bases from V and 9 bases from J, with 11 bases in between. Germline V gives CDR1 MNHEY, CDR2 SVGAGI.

V is TRBV6-1 and J is TRBJ1-2; D call uncertain. The germline V gene encodes CDR1 MNHNS and CDR2 SASEGT. Trimming removed 3 bases at V and 4 bases at J, with 15 bases between. The CDR3 covers 15 residues. CDR3 sequence reads: CASSESARTFYGYTF. CDR3 nucleotides: TGTGCCAGCAGTGAGAGTGCCAGAACCTTCTATGGCTACACCTTC.

V usage is TRBV29-1 and J usage is TRBJ2-5; a possible D gene is TRBD2 (6 bases). Trimming took 5 bases from V and 1 from J, leaving 17 bases between them. Germline loops: CDR1 SQVTM, CDR2 ANQGSEA. The CDR3 is 15 amino acids. CDR3 DNA sequence: TGCAGCGTTCCCGCTAGCGTAAAGTTCCAAGAGACCCAGTACTTC. This encodes CSVPASVKFQETQYF.

The chain has TRBV9 and TRBJ1-1; 9 positions agree with TRBD1. This CDR3 is 15 amino acids long. Germline-derived CDR1 and CDR2 are SGDLS and YYNGEE. The J segment lost 3 bases and the V segment lost 4 bases, leaving 7 bases of the junction unmatched. CDR3 loop: CASSSRQGGYTEAFF. DNA of the CDR3: TGTGCCAGCAGCTCCCGACAGGGGGGGTACACTGAAGCTTTCTTT. Full variable domain (missing parts from reference TRBV9 and TRBJ1-1): DSGVTQTPKHLITATGQRVTLRCSPRSGDLSVYWYQQSLDQGLQFLIQYYNGEERAKGNILERFSAQQFPDLHSELNLSSLELGDSALYFCASSSRQGGYTEAFFGQGTRLTVV.

V gene TRBV5-1 combines with J gene TRBJ2-1; the D is unclear. The CDR3 loop spans 12 amino acids. Germline CDR1 is SGHRS and CDR2 is YFSETQ. Trimming took off 0 bases at V and 9 bases at J, with 7 bases between the two ends. CDR3 amino acids: CASSLDVREQFF. DNA for the CDR3: TGCGCCAGCAGCTTGGATGTGCGTGAGCAGTTCTTC.

The chain carries TRBV4-2 and TRBJ2-2, with 10 bases lining up with TRBD2. The CDR3 covers 16 residues. Trimming took 4 bases from V and 3 from J; bases not matched to a gene: 5. The germline V gene encodes CDR1 LGHNA and CDR2 YNFKEQ. This CDR3 reads CASSRAGGRDTGELFF. In DNA, the CDR3 is TGTGCCAGCAGCCGAGCGGGGGGGCGAGACACCGGGGAGCTGTTTTTT.

This clone appeared a single time. Here the CDR3 DNA reads TGTGCCAGCAGCTTCCCCAGACAGGGGGCTGTAGATGAGCAGTTCTTC. Its protein product is CASSFPRQGAVDEQFF. J is TRBJ2-1 and V is TRBV12-1; whether TRBD1, the table's D call, matches the DNA was not checked. TRBV12-1 is a recognized pseudogene. The length of the CDR3 is 16 residues.

The J gene is TRBJ1-2, the V gene TRBV21-1. TRBV21-1 is labeled a pseudogene. The CDR3 consists of 13 residues. Here the CDR3 reads CASSTKRRNGYTF. The DNA for the CDR3 is TGTGCCAGCAGCACGAAACGACGGAATGGCTACACCTTC.

This chain uses TRBV28 with TRBJ1-2; TRBD1 agrees at 12 bases. The CDR3 consists of 17 residues. J lost 0 bases, V lost 5 bases, and 7 bases had no gene match. CDR1 and CDR2 from the germline V gene are MDHEN and SYDVKM. The CDR3, as DNA: TGTGCCAGCAGTGCACGGGGACAGGGGGCGGCTAACTATGGCTACACCTTC. It yields the protein CASSARGQGAANYGYTF.

The chain's CDR3 is CASSLSRGATEQYF. In nucleotides, the CDR3 is TGTGCCAGCAGCTTATCTCGCGGGGCTACAGAGCAGTACTTC. The rearrangement uses TRBV7-8 and TRBJ2-7; a possible D gene is TRBD2 (6 bases). The CDR3 extends over 14 amino acids. With 2 bases removed from V and 7 bases from J, the gap between germline ends came to 15 bases. Per germline, CDR1 SGHVS and CDR2 FQNEAQ.

This sequence joins TRBV4-3 and TRBJ2-5, with TRBD2 matching 10 bases. This CDR3 contains 15 residues. CDR1 and CDR2 (germline): LGHNA, YSLEER. The V segment lost 2 bases and the J segment 2 bases; nucleotides outside the gene matches: 2. CDR3 nucleotide sequence: TGCGCCAGCAGCCAAATACTAGCGGGGCAAGAGACCCAGTACTTC. As protein: CASSQILAGQETQYF.

The chain combines TRBV5-6 with TRBJ1-4, with unresolved D. CDR1 is SGHDT, CDR2 YYEEEE, per germline. V lost 4 bases to trimming and J lost 3 bases, with 10 bases between them. This CDR3 spans 14 amino acids. CDR3 DNA: TGTGCCAGCAGCCTGATCTCGGCTAATGAAAAACTGTTTTTT. It is translated as CASSLISANEKLFF.

The chain links TRBV4-3 to TRBJ1-5; maybe TRBD1 (5 bases). This CDR3 has 20 residues. V was shortened by 0 bases and J by 2 bases, with 23 bases between the two germline ends. Germline CDR1 is LGHNA and CDR2 is YSLEER. The CDR3 protein is CASSQDLGTGRGRGNQPQHF. The CDR3 DNA reads TGCGCCAGCAGCCAAGATCTAGGAACAGGTAGGGGTAGAGGCAATCAGCCCCAGCATTTT.

The sample holds one count of this clone. This chain joins TRBV5-1 and TRBJ1-6, with D maybe TRBD1 (5 bases). Per the germline V gene, CDR1 is SGHRS and CDR2 is YFSETQ. V shed 1 base and J shed 9 bases, with 20 bases lying between them. This CDR3 contains 17 residues. CDR3 coding DNA: TGCGCCAGCAGCTTGACGCGCTGGGGAGGGGATACTTCACCCCTCCACTTT. Its translation is CASSLTRWGGDTSPLHF.

The rearrangement uses TRBV25-1 and TRBJ1-1; 9 bases match TRBD1. Trimming removed 6 bases from V and 5 bases from J; junction bases left unmatched: 4. The CDR3 loop spans 13 amino acids. Germline CDR1 MGHDK, CDR2 SYGVNS. The CDR3 spells CASRGTGITEAFF. DNA of the CDR3: TGTGCCAGCAGGGGGACAGGGATAACTGAAGCTTTCTTT.

V and J are TRBV27 and TRBJ1-5; TRBD1 aligns across 10 bases. CDR1 MNHEY and CDR2 SMNVEV come from the germline V gene (reference sequence). V gave up 5 bases and J gave up 1 base; unmatched junction bases: 5. The CDR3 has 16 residues. CDR3 region: CASSPWTGGSNQPQHF. The CDR3 region has the DNA TGTGCCAGCAGTCCTTGGACAGGGGGGAGCAATCAGCCCCAGCATTTT.

The chain has TRBV7-9 and TRBJ1-1; D unresolved. The CDR3 is 15 residues long. V dropped 4 bases and J dropped 4 bases, with 16 bases sitting between them. Germline CDR1 is SEHNR and CDR2 is FQNEAQ (reference sequence). The CDR3 bases are TGTGCCAGCAGCTCGACGCCGAACAGAGGCACTGAAGCTTTCTTT. It codes for CASSSTPNRGTEAFF. The full variable domain, rest sourced from reference TRBV7-9 and TRBJ1-1, is DTGVSQNPRHKITKRGQNVTFRCDPISEHNRLYWYRQTLGQGPEFLTYFQNEAQLEKSRLLSDRFSAERPKGSFSTLEIQRTEQGDSAMYLCASSSTPNRGTEAFFGQGTRLTVV.

The V and J genes are TRBV19 and TRBJ1-2; 7 bases align to TRBD1. Germline lookup yields CDR1 LNHDA and CDR2 SQIVND (reference sequence). The trim removed 10 bases at V and 4 bases at J, leaving 12 bases unmatched. The CDR3 totals 14 residues. As DNA, the CDR3 is TGTGCCACCCTCCCCGACAGGGCCCTCTATGGCTACACCTTC. Translation: CATLPDRALYGYTF. Filled out from reference TRBV19 and TRBJ1-2, the complete variable domain reads DGGITQSPKYLFRKEGQNVTLSCEQNLNHDAMYWYRQDPGQGLRLIYYSQIVNDFQKGDIAEGYSVSREKKESFPLTVTSAQKNPTAFYLCATLPDRALYGYTFGSGTRLTVV.

CDR3 bases: TGTGCCAGTAGTATAGTACAGGGGCCAAATTCACCCCTCCACTTT. It encodes CASSIVQGPNSPLHF. The gene calls are TRBV19 and TRBJ1-6; 7 positions match TRBD1. The germline gives CDR1 LNHDA, CDR2 SQIVND (reference sequence). The length of the CDR3 is 15 residues. With V trimmed by 1 base and J by 7 bases, 4 bases remained unmatched.

This sequence joins TRBV5-4 and TRBJ2-7, with no clear D. CDR3 length: 14 residues. V shed 4 bases and J shed 5 bases, with 16 bases lying between them. CDR1 is SGHNT, CDR2 YYREEE, per germline (reference sequence). In DNA form, the CDR3 reads TGTGCCAGCAGCCCCTCGTCGGTCGGCCACGAGCAGTACTTC. This sequence encodes CASSPSSVGHEQYF.

The chain has TRBV28 and TRBJ1-6; 8 bases fit TRBD1. Germline-derived CDR1 and CDR2 are MDHEN and SYDVKM. This CDR3 has 19 amino acids. V lost 2 bases, J lost 0 bases, and 9 bases stayed unmatched. This CDR3 is CASSLPFWTGSSYNSPLHF. CDR3 in DNA: TGTGCCAGCAGTTTACCCTTCTGGACAGGGAGCTCCTATAATTCACCCCTCCACTTT.

The V gene is TRBV12-3 or TRBV12-4, the J gene TRBJ1-2, with D possibly being TRBD1 (5 bases). The CDR3 runs to 13 residues. Deletions cut 0 bases from V and 6 bases from J, with 8 bases between. In DNA, the CDR3 is TGTGCCAGCAGTTTAGCGTGGGGGGATGGCTACACCTTC. Residues: CASSLAWGDGYTF.

This clone was seen once. The CDR3 protein is CASSPLGQFEAFF. CDR3 DNA sequence: TGTGCCAGCTCACCTCTTGGACAGTTTGAAGCTTTCTTT. The V call is TRBV18, the J call TRBJ1-1; D may be TRBD1 (6 bases). CDR3 length: 13 amino acids. CDR1 is KGHSH and CDR2 is LQKENI in the germline V gene. V was trimmed by 3 bases and J by 7 bases, leaving 12 bases between them.

This clone was counted a single time. The CDR3 DNA reads TGTGCCAGCAGCCACGCTGCTGAAGCTTTCTTT. Residues: CASSHAAEAFF. The genes are TRBV3-1 (or the pseudogene TRBV3-2) and TRBJ1-1; the D is unclear. Trimming shortened V by 3 bases and J by 6 bases, and 5 bases separated the two germline ends. Germline V gives CDR1 LGHDT, CDR2 YNNKEL (reference sequence). The CDR3 runs 11 residues.

The chain employs TRBV28 and TRBJ1-6; D not resolved. Germline V gene sequence: CDR1 MDHEN, CDR2 SYDVKM. This CDR3 region has 11 residues. Trimming took 8 bases from V and 10 from J, leaving 9 bases between them. CDR3: CASAGLSPLHF. For the CDR3, the DNA is TGTGCCAGCGCAGGTTTATCACCCCTCCACTTT.